Listed below are T cell receptor beta chains from one sample, sequenced in a study of cytomegalovirus exposure and HLA in healthy donors. Assay used: immunoSEQ multiplex PCR; TCRdb lists only in-frame clones, some missing. The sample carries approximately 30,000 clones, less than 70% recorded once. The sample taken for sequencing was PBMCs. The receptors here all came from a man aged 50-60 years in good health and CMV-seropositive. Each CDR3 is given with its conserved first and last residue. A D gene is named only where the DNA matches it firmly. Clone size is not always given. Where it is, it says once, few, many or a class for expanded clones.

TRBV2	TRBD2	-	TRBJ2-1	CATLKGLAGEGEQFF	TGTGCCACGTTAAAGGGACTAGCGGGAGAGGGTGAGCAGTTCTTC
TRBV29-1	-	-	TRBJ2-5	CSVMQGNQETQYF	TGCAGCGTTATGCAGGGAAACCAAGAGACCCAGTACTTC
TRBV10-3	TRBD1	-	TRBJ2-7	CAITPGQGDEQYF	TGTGCCATCACTCCGGGACAGGGAGACGAGCAGTACTTC
TRBV18	TRBD1	-	TRBJ2-7	CASSPGTGVRYF	TGTGCCAGCTCACCAGGGACAGGGGTGCGGTACTTC
TRBV29-1	-	few	TRBJ2-1	CSVVRTTEQFF	TGCAGCGTTGTTAGAACTACTGAGCAGTTCTTC
TRBV29-1	-	once	TRBJ2-1	CSVGGGPYNEQFF	TGCAGCGTTGGGGGGGGGCCGTACAATGAGCAGTTCTTC
TRBV29-1	-	once	TRBJ2-5	CSVEAGIQRETQYF	TGCAGCGTTGAAGCGGGGATTCAGCGGGAGACCCAGTACTTC
TRBV2	-	-	TRBJ2-5	CASSAIRQETQYF	TGTGCCAGCAGCGCGATACGACAAGAGACCCAGTACTTC
TRBV6-1	-	once	TRBJ2-7	CASSDGTPTYEQYF	TGTGCCAGCAGTGACGGGACACCTACCTACGAGCAGTACTTC
TRBV25-1	-	-	TRBJ1-2	CASSRADYGYTF	TGTGCCAGCAGCAGGGCAGACTATGGCTACACCTTC
TRBV25-1	TRBD1	-	TRBJ2-1	CASSVRQGEQFF	TGTGCCAGCAGTGTTCGACAGGGAGAGCAGTTCTTC
TRBV10-1	TRBD2	-	TRBJ2-3	CASKKTSGVTDTQYF	TGCGCCAGCAAGAAGACTAGCGGGGTCACAGATACGCAGTATTTT
TRBV6-5	TRBD2	-	TRBJ2-3	CASSYYSGGADTQYF	TGTGCCAGCAGTTATTATAGCGGGGGGGCAGATACGCAGTATTTT
TRBV28	TRBD1	-	TRBJ1-5	CASSARDRHHQPQHF	TGTGCCAGCAGTGCCCGGGACAGGCACCATCAGCCCCAGCATTTT
TRBV7-9	TRBD1	-	TRBJ1-4	CASSLRGQSNEKLFF	TGTGCCAGCAGCTTAAGGGGACAGAGCAATGAAAAACTGTTTTTT
TRBV30	-	-	TRBJ1-1	CAWAKGGTTEAFF	TGTGCCTGGGCAAAGGGTGGGACTACTGAAGCTTTCTTT
TRBV6-1	-	-	TRBJ1-1	CASSRTLNTEAFF	TGTGCCAGCAGTCGGACACTGAACACTGAAGCTTTCTTT
TRBV25-1	-	-	TRBJ2-5	CASREAGAETQYF	TGTGCCAGCCGTGAGGCAGGGGCAGAGACCCAGTACTTC
TRBV6-1	-	few	TRBJ2-1	CASSYRIIYNEQFF	TGTGCCAGCAGCTACAGGATTATATACAATGAGCAGTTCTTC
TRBV5-1	TRBD2	-	TRBJ2-5	CASSYGTSGSIETQYF	TGCGCCAGCAGCTACGGGACTAGCGGGAGTATTGAGACCCAGTACTTC
TRBV27	-	-	TRBJ2-1	CASSFTNYNEQFF	TGTGCCAGCAGTTTCACTAACTACAATGAGCAGTTCTTC
TRBV6-5	-	-	TRBJ1-2	CASSYSGPNRGGYTF	TGTGCCAGCAGTTACAGTGGCCCCAATCGGGGAGGCTACACCTTC